This T cell receptor (beta chain) was captured in a study of shared clonotypes between healthy human individuals. The CDR3 covers 14 residues. Trimming pared 6 bases from V and 1 base from J, leaving 11 bases between. Looked up from germline, CDR1 is SGDLS and CDR2 is YYNGEE. Only in-frame clones appear in the TCRdb table, and some are missing; sequencing was by immunoSEQ multiplex PCR. The sample has 2 million to 3 million clones; 90% to 95% are singletons. The sample consisted of naive CD4+ T cells sorted from blood. Regarding subset: CD45RA+ positively selected. The receptor was derived from a man aged 18 to 30 in good health. The V gene is TRBV9, the J gene TRBJ1-5; D not certain. This chain's CDR3 is CASITVSSNQPQHF. The CDR3 DNA follows: TGTGCCAGCATCACTGTCAGCAGCAATCAGCCCCAGCATTTT.